Listed here are 7 T cell receptor beta chains from one sample, sequenced in a study. Cells sorted as Tregs were CD4+, CD25+ and CD127-/low. MiXCR, run by TCRdb on the 5' RACE reads, gives a single entry per CDR3 protein. The data hold under 45,000 distinct CDR3 sequences, with less than 25% observed a single time. What was sequenced was Tregs sorted from blood. Every receptor here comes from a female donor with breast cancer.

This clonotype occurred many times. This chain's CDR3 is CSASEREFSDTQYF. The CDR3 DNA reads TGCAGTGCTAGTGAGCGGGAGTTCTCAGATACGCAGTATTTT. The rearrangement joins TRBV20-1 to TRBJ2-3, with 8 bases that match TRBD2. CDR3 length: 14 residues. In germline, CDR1 is DFQATT, CDR2 SNEGSKA (reference sequence). V lost 3 bases, J lost 4 bases, and 6 bases stayed unmatched.

This clonotype has only one observation. V usage is TRBV28 and J usage is TRBJ2-1; TRBD2 matches 7 bases. V lost 4 bases to trimming and J lost 4 bases; unmatched junction nucleotides: 10. CDR1 MDHEN and CDR2 SYDVKM come from the germline V gene. This CDR3 comprises 16 residues. The DNA for the CDR3 is TGTGCCAGCAGTTCCGGCCGAGGGGAGGGGTACAATGAGCAGTTCTTC. Amino acids: CASSSGRGEGYNEQFF. The full variable domain, in which reference TRBV28 and TRBJ2-1 provide the parts outside the CDR3, is DVKVTQSSRYLVKRTGEKVFLECVQDMDHENMFWYRQDPGLGLRLIYFSYDVKMKEKGDIPEGYSVSREKKERFSLILESASTNQTSMYLCASSSGRGEGYNEQFFGPGTRLTVL.

Many counts were recorded for this clonotype. V gene TRBV27 combines with J gene TRBJ1-2; D is possibly TRBD1 (6 bases). The ends were cut back, 2 bases at V and 2 bases at J, with 6 bases in the middle. This CDR3 has 13 amino acids. Germline assignment: CDR1 MNHEY and CDR2 SMNVEV (reference sequence). Written as DNA, the CDR3 is TGTGCCAGCAGTTTAACAGGGAACTATGGCTACACCTTC. Its translation: CASSLTGNYGYTF.

To note about this clonotype: One junction end does not reproduce the germline sequence, and a read error may be involved. This chain connects TRBV4-1 to TRBJ1-4; D gene uncertain. The CDR3 spans 17 residues. Germline V lookup: CDR1 MGHRA, CDR2 YSYEKL. CDR3 nucleotide sequence: TGCGCCAGCTGCCAAGATTCCTCTTTCGGCCCTAATGAAAAACTGTTTTTT. This encodes CASCQDSSFGPNEKLFF.

The chain carries TRBV7-6 and TRBJ2-1; 10 positions agree with TRBD2. CDR1 is SGHVS, CDR2 FNYEAQ, per germline. V was pared by 5 bases and J by 3 bases, with 4 bases of the junction left unmatched. The length of the CDR3 is 15 residues. This CDR3 is CASSPSGGSYNEQFF. The CDR3, as DNA: TGTGCCAGCAGCCCTAGCGGGGGTAGCTACAATGAGCAGTTCTTC.

A few counts support this clonotype. J is TRBJ2-1 and V is TRBV4-1; tentative D call: TRBD2 (6 bases). Germline V gene lookup returns CDR1 MGHRA and CDR2 YSYEKL. V was clipped by 1 base and J by 1 base, with 11 bases between them. The CDR3 extends over 16 amino acids. DNA of the CDR3: TGCGCCAGCAGCCAAGTTGACGGGAGTTCCTACAATGAGCAGTTCTTC. Translated, it gives CASSQVDGSSYNEQFF.

The chain links TRBV20-1 to TRBJ1-5; possibly TRBD1 for D (5 bases). CDR3 length equals 16 residues. CDR1 is DFQATT and CDR2 is SNEGSKA in the germline V gene (reference sequence). Trimming took 0 bases from V and 2 from J, leaving 14 bases between them. For the CDR3, the DNA is TGCAGTGCTAGAGATTATTGGGACTCGGGCAATCAGCCCCAGCATTTT. Protein product: CSARDYWDSGNQPQHF.